This T cell receptor (beta chain) was observed in a study of shared clonotypes between healthy human individuals. TCRdb's table, derived via immunoSEQ multiplex PCR, lists solely in-frame clones and lacks some. In the table there are around 1.4 million clones, 98% of which are singletons. Trimming took 5 bases from V and 6 from J, leaving 18 bases between them. Germline V lookup: CDR1 SGHTA, CDR2 FQGTGA. The CDR3 has 15 residues. The rearrangement joins TRBV7-3 to TRBJ2-3; D remains unclear. The specimen was naive CD4+ T cells sorted from blood. The subset is: CD45RA+ positively selected. This sequence was found in a young man in good health. CDR3 protein: CASSRSLSQGDTQYF. For the CDR3, the DNA is TGTGCCAGCAGCCGTAGCCTGAGCCAAGGGGATACGCAGTATTTT.